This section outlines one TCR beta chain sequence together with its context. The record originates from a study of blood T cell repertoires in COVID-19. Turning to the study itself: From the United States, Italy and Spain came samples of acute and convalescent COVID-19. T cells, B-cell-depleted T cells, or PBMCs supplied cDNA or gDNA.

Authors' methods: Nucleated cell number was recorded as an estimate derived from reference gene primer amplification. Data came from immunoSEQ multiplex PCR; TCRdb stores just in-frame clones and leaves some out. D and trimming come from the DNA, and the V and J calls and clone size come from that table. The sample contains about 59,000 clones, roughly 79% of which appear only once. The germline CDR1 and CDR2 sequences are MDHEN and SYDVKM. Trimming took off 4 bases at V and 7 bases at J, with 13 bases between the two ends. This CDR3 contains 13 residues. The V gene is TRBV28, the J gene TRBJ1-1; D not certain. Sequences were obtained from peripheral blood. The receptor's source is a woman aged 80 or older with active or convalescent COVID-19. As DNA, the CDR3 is TGTGCCAGCAGTTCGGACCGGGAGGGTGAAGCTTTCTTT. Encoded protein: CASSSDREGEAFF. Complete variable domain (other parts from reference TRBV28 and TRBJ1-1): DVKVTQSSRYLVKRTGEKVFLECVQDMDHENMFWYRQDPGLGLRLIYFSYDVKMKEKGDIPEGYSVSREKKERFSLILESASTNQTSMYLCASSSDREGEAFFGQGTRLTVV.